The rows below give T cell receptor beta chains drawn from one sample of a study of T cells expressing NK-cell markers. Using the 5' RACE reads, TCRdb records one entry per CDR3 protein without DNA. Its clone listing holds about 460,000 distinct CDR3 sequences. The specimen sequenced was blood T cells: a sorted CD56 or NKG2C T cell subset, CD4+ or CD8+ T cells, or bulk PBMC T cells (not recorded which). These receptors were collected from a woman in her 50s in good health. The CDR3 runs from the conserved cysteine through the conserved F or W.

CDR3aa: CSVVPGWLAQETQYF; j_gene: TRBJ2-5; v_gene: TRBV29-1
CDR3aa: CATAGKENIQYF; j_gene: TRBJ2-4; v_gene: TRBV24-1
CDR3aa: CSAPPPATSTDTQYF; j_gene: TRBJ2-3; v_gene: TRBV20-1
CDR3aa: CASSPGLNQETQYF; j_gene: TRBJ2-5; v_gene: TRBV7-2
CDR3aa: CASRRGLAGLYNEQFF; j_gene: TRBJ2-1; v_gene: TRBV27
CDR3aa: CASSAGTRVFNEQFF; j_gene: TRBJ2-1; v_gene: TRBV2
CDR3aa: CASSLAFSSFYGYTF; j_gene: TRBJ1-2; v_gene: TRBV5-8
CDR3aa: CASSFIRGRGTGELFF; j_gene: TRBJ2-2; v_gene: TRBV27
CDR3aa: CASSPAAGYNEQFF; j_gene: TRBJ2-1; v_gene: TRBV5-1
CDR3aa: CSASEAGKGPSTDTQYF; j_gene: TRBJ2-3; v_gene: TRBV20-1
CDR3aa: CSAVLAGAFYEQYF; j_gene: TRBJ2-7; v_gene: TRBV20-1
CDR3aa: CASSTQREGDTQYF; j_gene: TRBJ2-3; v_gene: TRBV27
CDR3aa: CASTLGGGRNEQFF; j_gene: TRBJ2-1; v_gene: TRBV12-3/TRBV12-4
CDR3aa: CASSSFRDISPSGANVLTF; j_gene: TRBJ2-6; v_gene: TRBV27
CDR3aa: CSVEDRSNFEQYF; j_gene: TRBJ2-7; v_gene: TRBV29-1
CDR3aa: CASSQTGQMNTEAFF; j_gene: TRBJ1-1; v_gene: TRBV14
CDR3aa: CASSIARDRIYNEQFF; j_gene: TRBJ2-1; v_gene: TRBV19
CDR3aa: CATRKGQGENTEAFF; j_gene: TRBJ1-1; v_gene: TRBV24-1
CDR3aa: CASSFVDYEQYF; j_gene: TRBJ2-7; v_gene: TRBV12-3/TRBV12-4
CDR3aa: CASSEGRPYGYTF; j_gene: TRBJ1-2; v_gene: TRBV25-1
CDR3aa: CASSYSGQGTEAFF; j_gene: TRBJ1-1; v_gene: TRBV6-2/TRBV6-3
CDR3aa: CASSQRSGTRARETQYF; j_gene: TRBJ2-5; v_gene: TRBV4-1
CDR3aa: CASFLTSQQFF; j_gene: TRBJ2-1; v_gene: TRBV2
CDR3aa: CASSLGGLQVVNTEAFF; j_gene: TRBJ1-1; v_gene: TRBV12-3/TRBV12-4
CDR3aa: CATSVPGTGGEQFF; j_gene: TRBJ2-1; v_gene: TRBV24-1
CDR3aa: CASSPGRFTGNTIYF; j_gene: TRBJ1-3; v_gene: TRBV12-3/TRBV12-4
CDR3aa: CATSDRDRLNTEAFF; j_gene: TRBJ1-1; v_gene: TRBV24-1
CDR3aa: CASRTGQRINEQFF; j_gene: TRBJ2-1; v_gene: TRBV6-2/TRBV6-3
CDR3aa: CASSLYWLAGTSYNEQFF; j_gene: TRBJ2-1; v_gene: TRBV5-5
CDR3aa: CASSPKGTGDLSMSDTQYF; j_gene: TRBJ2-3; v_gene: TRBV5-1
CDR3aa: CASRPGTGGTGELFF; j_gene: TRBJ2-2; v_gene: TRBV12-3/TRBV12-4
CDR3aa: CASRRGLAVLLEQYF; j_gene: TRBJ2-7; v_gene: TRBV6-2/TRBV6-3
CDR3aa: CATSRDPPEGLVRNEQYF; j_gene: TRBJ2-7; v_gene: TRBV15
CDR3aa: CASTSLGTSYNEQFF; j_gene: TRBJ2-1; v_gene: TRBV3-1
CDR3aa: CASSLSPSGLLEETQYF; j_gene: TRBJ2-5; v_gene: TRBV4-1
CDR3aa: CSVDTGTGLTDTQYF; j_gene: TRBJ2-3; v_gene: TRBV29-1
CDR3aa: CSARADHYEQYF; j_gene: TRBJ2-7; v_gene: TRBV20-1
CDR3aa: CASSPGTGATYGYTF; j_gene: TRBJ1-2; v_gene: TRBV19
CDR3aa: CASSFRRTGELFF; j_gene: TRBJ2-2; v_gene: TRBV13
CDR3aa: CASSLSSEQFF; j_gene: TRBJ2-1; v_gene: TRBV7-9
CDR3aa: CASGTWLAGVNEQFF; j_gene: TRBJ2-1; v_gene: TRBV21-1
CDR3aa: CASSLGGGRAGNEQFF; j_gene: TRBJ2-1; v_gene: TRBV11-3
CDR3aa: CASKATSGSNEQFF; j_gene: TRBJ2-1; v_gene: TRBV7-9
CDR3aa: CSAERVDRGTYNEQFF; j_gene: TRBJ2-1; v_gene: TRBV20-1
CDR3aa: CASSRAGQVEDTQYF; j_gene: TRBJ2-3; v_gene: TRBV5-1
CDR3aa: CASSREINQPQHF; j_gene: TRBJ1-5; v_gene: TRBV6-1
CDR3aa: CASRRTSGAYQETQYF; j_gene: TRBJ2-5; v_gene: TRBV27
CDR3aa: CSVEAAINYGYTF; j_gene: TRBJ1-2; v_gene: TRBV29-1